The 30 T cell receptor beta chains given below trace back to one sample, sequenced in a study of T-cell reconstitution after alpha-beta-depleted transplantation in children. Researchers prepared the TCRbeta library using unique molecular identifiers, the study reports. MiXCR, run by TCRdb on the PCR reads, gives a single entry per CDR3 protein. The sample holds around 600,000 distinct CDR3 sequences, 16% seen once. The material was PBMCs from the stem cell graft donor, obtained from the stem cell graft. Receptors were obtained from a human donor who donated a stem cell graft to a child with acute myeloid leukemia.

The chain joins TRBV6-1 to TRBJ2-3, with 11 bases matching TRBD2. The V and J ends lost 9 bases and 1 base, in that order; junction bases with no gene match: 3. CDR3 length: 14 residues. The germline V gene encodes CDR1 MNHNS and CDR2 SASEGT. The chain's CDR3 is CASRLAGRTDTQYF. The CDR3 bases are TGTGCCAGTCGACTAGCGGGGCGCACAGATACGCAGTATTTT.

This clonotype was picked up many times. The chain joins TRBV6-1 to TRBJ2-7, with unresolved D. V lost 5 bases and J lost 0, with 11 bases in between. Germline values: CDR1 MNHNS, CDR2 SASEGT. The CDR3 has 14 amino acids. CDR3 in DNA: TGTGCCAGCAGTAGGACCTTGAGCTCCTACGAGCAGTACTTC. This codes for CASSRTLSSYEQYF.

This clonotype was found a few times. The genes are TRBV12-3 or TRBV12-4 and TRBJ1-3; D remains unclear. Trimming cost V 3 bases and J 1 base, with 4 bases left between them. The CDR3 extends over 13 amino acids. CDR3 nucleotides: TGTGCCAGCAGTTTCGAATCTGGAAACACCATATATTTT. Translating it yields CASSFESGNTIYF.

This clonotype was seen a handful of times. The CDR3 here is CASTGQARATDTQYF. The CDR3 region has the DNA TGCGCCAGCACTGGACAGGCTAGGGCCACAGATACGCAGTATTTT. The chain joins TRBV5-1 to TRBJ2-3; TRBD1 aligns across 7 bases. This CDR3 comprises 15 residues. V dropped 6 bases and J dropped 2; count of bases not matched to a gene: 9. Germline V CDR1 and CDR2: SGHRS, YFSETQ.

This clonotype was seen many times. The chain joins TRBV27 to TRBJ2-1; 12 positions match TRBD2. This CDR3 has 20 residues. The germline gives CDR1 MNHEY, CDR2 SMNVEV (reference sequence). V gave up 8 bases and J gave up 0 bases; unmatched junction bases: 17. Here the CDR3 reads CASCYLGGTSGPSSYNEQFF. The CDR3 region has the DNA TGTGCCAGCTGCTACTTGGGGGGGACTAGCGGGCCTAGCTCCTACAATGAGCAGTTCTTC.

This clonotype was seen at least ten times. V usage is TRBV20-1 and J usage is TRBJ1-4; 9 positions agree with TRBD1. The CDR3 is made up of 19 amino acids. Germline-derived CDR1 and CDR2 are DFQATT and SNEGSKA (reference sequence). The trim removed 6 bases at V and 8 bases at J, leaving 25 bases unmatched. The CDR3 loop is CSAIPGLTGGAFRVEKLFF. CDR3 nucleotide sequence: TGCAGTGCCATCCCTGGCCTCACAGGGGGCGCGTTTCGGGTAGAAAAACTGTTTTTT.

CDR3 residues: CASSQELAPYYEQYF. The CDR3 bases are TGTGCCAGCAGCCAAGAACTGGCTCCCTACTACGAGCAGTACTTC. This chain connects TRBV3-1 to TRBJ2-7; D not resolved. V shed 0 bases and J shed 3 bases, with 12 bases lying between them. The CDR3 has 15 residues. The germline gives CDR1 LGHDT, CDR2 YNNKEL (reference sequence).

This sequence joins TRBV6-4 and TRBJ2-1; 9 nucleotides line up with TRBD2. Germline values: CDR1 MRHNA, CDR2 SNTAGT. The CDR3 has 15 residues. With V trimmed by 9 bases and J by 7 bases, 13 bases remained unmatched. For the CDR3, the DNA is TGTGCCAGGTCGAGGGATACTAGCGGGTTAAATGAGCAGTTCTTC. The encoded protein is CARSRDTSGLNEQFF.

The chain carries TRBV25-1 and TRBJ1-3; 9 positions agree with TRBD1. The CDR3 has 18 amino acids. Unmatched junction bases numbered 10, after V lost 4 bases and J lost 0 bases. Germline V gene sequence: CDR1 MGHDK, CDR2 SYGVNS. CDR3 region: CASSVRDRDRPSGNTIYF. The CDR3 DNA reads TGTGCCAGCAGTGTGCGGGACAGGGACCGGCCCTCTGGAAACACCATATATTTT.

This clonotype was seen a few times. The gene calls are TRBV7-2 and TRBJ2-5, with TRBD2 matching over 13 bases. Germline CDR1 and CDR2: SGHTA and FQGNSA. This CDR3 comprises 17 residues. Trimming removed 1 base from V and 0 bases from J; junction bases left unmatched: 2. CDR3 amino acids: CASSLGTSGGYQETQYF. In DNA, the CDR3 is TGTGCCAGCAGCTTAGGGACTAGCGGGGGTTACCAAGAGACCCAGTACTTC.

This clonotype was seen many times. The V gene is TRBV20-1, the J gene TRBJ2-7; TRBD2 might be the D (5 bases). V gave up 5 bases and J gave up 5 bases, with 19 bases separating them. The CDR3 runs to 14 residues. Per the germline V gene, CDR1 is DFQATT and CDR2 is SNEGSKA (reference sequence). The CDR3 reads CSALSAIGENEQYV. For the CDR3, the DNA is TGCAGTGCTCTCTCTGCGATCGGGGAAAACGAGCAGTACGTC.

CDR3 DNA: TGCAGTGCCTTCCGGGACGGTGAAATCCTGGGCTCCTACAATGAGCAGTTCTTC. Its protein product is CSAFRDGEILGSYNEQFF. The gene calls are TRBV20-1 and TRBJ2-1; D possibly matches TRBD1 or TRBD2 (5 bases each). The CDR3 covers 18 residues. Germline lookup yields CDR1 DFQATT and CDR2 SNEGSKA (reference sequence). V dropped 6 bases and J dropped 0 bases, with 24 bases sitting between them.

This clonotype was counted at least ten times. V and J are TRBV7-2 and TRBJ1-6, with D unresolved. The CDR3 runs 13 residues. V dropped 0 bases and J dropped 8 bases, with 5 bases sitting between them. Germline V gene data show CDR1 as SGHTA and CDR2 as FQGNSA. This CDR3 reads CASSLAADSPLHF. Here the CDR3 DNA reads TGTGCCAGCAGCTTAGCGGCGGATTCACCCCTCCACTTT.

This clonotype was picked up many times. The CDR3 region has the DNA TGCAGTGTGGAGACTAGCGCAGATACGCAGTATTTT. Translating it yields CSVETSADTQYF. This rearrangement joins TRBV20-1 to TRBJ2-3; 8 bases are shared with TRBD2. CDR1 and CDR2 from the germline V gene are DFQATT and SNEGSKA (reference sequence). V gave up 7 bases and J gave up 4 bases; unmatched junction bases: 4. CDR3 length equals 12 residues.

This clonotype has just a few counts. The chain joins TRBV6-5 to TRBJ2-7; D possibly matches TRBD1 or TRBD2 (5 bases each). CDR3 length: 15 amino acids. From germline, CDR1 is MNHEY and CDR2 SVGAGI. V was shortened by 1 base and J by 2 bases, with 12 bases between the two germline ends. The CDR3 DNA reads TGTGCCAGCAGTTACTACCGGGACGGAACCTACGAGCAGTACGTC. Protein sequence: CASSYYRDGTYEQYV.

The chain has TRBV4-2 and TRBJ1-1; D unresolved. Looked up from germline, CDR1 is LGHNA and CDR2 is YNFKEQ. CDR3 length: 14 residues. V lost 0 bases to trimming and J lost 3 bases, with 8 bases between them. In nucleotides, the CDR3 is TGTGCCAGCAGCCAAGATTCTTCTGACACTGAAGCTTTCTTT. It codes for CASSQDSSDTEAFF.

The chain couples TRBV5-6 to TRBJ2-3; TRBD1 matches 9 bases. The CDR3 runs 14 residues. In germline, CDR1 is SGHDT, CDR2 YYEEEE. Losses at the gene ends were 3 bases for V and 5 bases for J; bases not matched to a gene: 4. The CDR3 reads CASSSQGAGDTQYF. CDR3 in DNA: TGTGCCAGCAGCTCACAGGGGGCAGGAGATACGCAGTATTTT.

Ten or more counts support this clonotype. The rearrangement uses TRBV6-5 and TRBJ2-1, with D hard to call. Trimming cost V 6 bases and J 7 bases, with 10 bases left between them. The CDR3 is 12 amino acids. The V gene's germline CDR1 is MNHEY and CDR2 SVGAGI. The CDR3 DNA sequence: TGTGCCAGCAGGAGCAGAAGGAATGAGCAGTTCTTC. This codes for CASRSRRNEQFF.

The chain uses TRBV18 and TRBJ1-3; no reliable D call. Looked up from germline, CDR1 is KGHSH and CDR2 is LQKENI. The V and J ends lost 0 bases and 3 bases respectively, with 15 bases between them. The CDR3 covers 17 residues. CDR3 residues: CASSPPGWESHGNTIYF. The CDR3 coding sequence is TGTGCCAGCTCACCACCCGGATGGGAAAGCCATGGAAACACCATATATTTT.

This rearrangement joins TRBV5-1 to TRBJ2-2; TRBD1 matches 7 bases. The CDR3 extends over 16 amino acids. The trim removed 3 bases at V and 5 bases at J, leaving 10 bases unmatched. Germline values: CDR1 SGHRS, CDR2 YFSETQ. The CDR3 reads CASSWETTGSTGELFF. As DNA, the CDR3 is TGCGCCAGCAGCTGGGAGACGACAGGGTCAACCGGGGAGCTGTTTTTT.

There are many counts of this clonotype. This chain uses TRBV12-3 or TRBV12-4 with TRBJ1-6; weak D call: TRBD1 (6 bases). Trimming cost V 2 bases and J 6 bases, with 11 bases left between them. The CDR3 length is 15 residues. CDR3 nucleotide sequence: TGTGCCAGCAGTTTACAGGGGTTAGGTAATTCACCCCTCCACTTT. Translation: CASSLQGLGNSPLHF.

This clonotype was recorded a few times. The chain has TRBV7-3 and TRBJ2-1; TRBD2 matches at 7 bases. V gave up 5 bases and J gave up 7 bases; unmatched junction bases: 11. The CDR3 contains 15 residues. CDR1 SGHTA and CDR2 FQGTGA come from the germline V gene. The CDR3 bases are TGTGCCAGCAGCCTAAATCGACTAGCAGAGAATGAGCAGTTCTTC. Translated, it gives CASSLNRLAENEQFF.

This CDR3 is CASIRQETSNTEAFF. CDR3 sequence (DNA): TGTGCCAGCATTCGACAGGAAACTTCGAACACTGAAGCTTTCTTT. The gene calls are TRBV7-9 and TRBJ1-1, with D possibly matching TRBD1 (6 bases). The ends were cut back, 7 bases at V and 1 base at J, with 16 bases in the middle. The CDR3 length is 15 residues. Looked up from germline, CDR1 is SEHNR and CDR2 is FQNEAQ (reference sequence).

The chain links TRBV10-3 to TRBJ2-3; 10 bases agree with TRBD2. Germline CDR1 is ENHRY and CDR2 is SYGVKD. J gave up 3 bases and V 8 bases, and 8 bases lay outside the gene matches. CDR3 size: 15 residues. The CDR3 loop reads CAIRASGGPTDTQYF. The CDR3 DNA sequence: TGTGCCATCCGGGCTAGCGGGGGACCTACAGATACGCAGTATTTT.

The DNA for the CDR3 is TGTGCCAGCAGCCAGCCAAACTATGGCTACACCTTC. This gives the protein CASSQPNYGYTF. V gene TRBV7-8 combines with J gene TRBJ1-2; no firm D call. The ends were cut back, 5 bases at V and 2 bases at J, with 6 bases in the middle. Germline V CDR1 and CDR2: SGHVS, FQNEAQ. The CDR3 is 12 amino acids.

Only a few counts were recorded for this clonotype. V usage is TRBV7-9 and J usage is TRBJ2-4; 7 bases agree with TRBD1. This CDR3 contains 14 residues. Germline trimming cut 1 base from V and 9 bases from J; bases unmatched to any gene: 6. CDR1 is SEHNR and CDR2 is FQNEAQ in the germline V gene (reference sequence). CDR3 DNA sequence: TGTGCCAGCAGCTTAGACAGGGGAAGGAGCATTCAGTACTTC. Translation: CASSLDRGRSIQYF.

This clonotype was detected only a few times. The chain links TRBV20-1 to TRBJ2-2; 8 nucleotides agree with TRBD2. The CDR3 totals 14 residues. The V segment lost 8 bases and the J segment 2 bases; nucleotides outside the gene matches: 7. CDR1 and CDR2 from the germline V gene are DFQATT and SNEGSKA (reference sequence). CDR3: CSSKRGINTGELFF. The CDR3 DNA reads TGCAGTTCAAAGCGGGGGATAAACACCGGGGAGCTGTTTTTT.

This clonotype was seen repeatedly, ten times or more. DNA for the CDR3: TGCAGTCCCCGACAGCCTTCCTACAATGAGCAGTTCTTC. This sequence encodes CSPRQPSYNEQFF. This chain links TRBV20-1 with TRBJ2-1; maybe TRBD1 (5 bases). The CDR3 consists of 13 residues. The germline CDR1 and CDR2 sequences are DFQATT and SNEGSKA (reference sequence). V gave up 8 bases and J gave up 1 base, with 12 bases separating them.

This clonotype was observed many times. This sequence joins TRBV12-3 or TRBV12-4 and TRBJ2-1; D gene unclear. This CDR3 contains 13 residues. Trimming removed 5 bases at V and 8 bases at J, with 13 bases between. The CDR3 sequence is CASSPRNFDEQFF. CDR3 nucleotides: TGTGCCAGCAGTCCTCGAAATTTTGATGAGCAGTTCTTC.

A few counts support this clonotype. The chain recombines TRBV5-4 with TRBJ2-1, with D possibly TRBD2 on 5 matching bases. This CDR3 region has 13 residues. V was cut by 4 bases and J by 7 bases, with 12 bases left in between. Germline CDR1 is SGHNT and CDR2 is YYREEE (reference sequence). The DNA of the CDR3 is TGTGCCAGCAGCGGACGGGGAACGAATGAGCAGTTCTTC. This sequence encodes CASSGRGTNEQFF.